Listed below are T cell receptor beta chains from one sample, sequenced in a study of CD8 T cells in ankylosing spondylitis. Using its own MiXCR run on the 5' RACE reads, TCRdb lists one record per CDR3 protein. The sample holds approximately 300,000 distinct CDR3 sequences, roughly 8% seen once. Sequencing was performed on blood, either unsorted or a sorted T cell fraction (not recorded which). The origin of the receptors is a male donor with ankylosing spondylitis. The CDR3 runs from the conserved cysteine through the conserved F or W. The D gene is left open where the match is weak. Not every row has a clone size; where given, it reads once, few, many or a size class.

V gene: TRBV12-3/TRBV12-4
D gene: NA
clone size: many
J gene: TRBJ1-5
CDR3 protein: CASSSRSGVNQPQHF
CDR3 DNA: TGTGCCAGCAGTTCAAGGAGCGGAGTCAATCAGCCCCAGCATTTT

V gene: TRBV7-2
D gene: NA
clone size: NA
J gene: TRBJ2-7
CDR3 protein: CASSLFAGEQYF
CDR3 DNA: TGTGCCAGCAGCTTATTCGCCGGCGAGCAGTACTTC

V gene: TRBV6-5
D gene: TRBD2
clone size: NA
J gene: TRBJ2-5
CDR3 protein: CASSLPGTSIETQYF
CDR3 DNA: TGTGCCAGCAGTTTGCCCGGGACTAGCATAGAGACCCAGTACTTC

V gene: TRBV7-3
D gene: NA
clone size: NA
J gene: TRBJ2-7
CDR3 protein: CASSLNPGAAHEQYF
CDR3 DNA: TGTGCCAGCAGCTTAAACCCGGGAGCCGCCCACGAGCAGTACTTC

V gene: TRBV5-1
D gene: NA
clone size: NA
J gene: TRBJ2-1
CDR3 protein: CASSLGPARGEQFF
CDR3 DNA: TGCGCCAGCAGCTTGGGGCCGGCCCGGGGGGAGCAGTTCTTC

V gene: TRBV10-3
D gene: TRBD2
clone size: many
J gene: TRBJ2-2
CDR3 protein: CAISGLAGEVGELFF
CDR3 DNA: TGTGCCATCAGTGGACTAGCGGGAGAGGTCGGGGAGCTGTTTTTT

V gene: TRBV20-1
D gene: NA
clone size: few
J gene: TRBJ1-4
CDR3 protein: CSAFQVLGGRNEKLFF
CDR3 DNA: TGCAGTGCTTTCCAAGTTCTGGGAGGAAGAAATGAAAAACTGTTTTTT

V gene: TRBV5-1
D gene: TRBD2
clone size: many
J gene: TRBJ2-1
CDR3 protein: CASSQRLAGNNEQFF
CDR3 DNA: TGCGCCAGCAGTCAACGACTAGCGGGAAACAATGAGCAGTTCTTC

V gene: TRBV7-2
D gene: TRBD2
clone size: many
J gene: TRBJ2-7
CDR3 protein: CASSFSGSFYEQYF
CDR3 DNA: TGTGCCAGCAGCTTTAGCGGGAGTTTTTACGAGCAGTACTTC

V gene: TRBV4-2
D gene: NA
clone size: NA
J gene: TRBJ2-4
CDR3 protein: CASSPPGEPKNIQYF
CDR3 DNA: TGTGCCAGCAGCCCTCCTGGGGAACCCAAAAACATTCAGTACTTC

V gene: TRBV5-1
D gene: NA
clone size: few
J gene: TRBJ2-1
CDR3 protein: CASSLVVQRRGNEQFF
CDR3 DNA: TGCGCCAGCAGCTTGGTGGTCCAGCGCCGAGGGAATGAGCAGTTCTTC

V gene: TRBV9
D gene: TRBD2
clone size: NA
J gene: TRBJ2-1
CDR3 protein: CASSVAGAGLAGNNEQFF
CDR3 DNA: TGTGCCAGCAGCGTAGCGGGGGCGGGACTAGCGGGAAATAATGAGCAGTTCTTC

V gene: TRBV20-1
D gene: TRBD1
clone size: many
J gene: TRBJ2-3
CDR3 protein: CSAQTGQGMAPGDTQYF
CDR3 DNA: TGCAGTGCCCAAACGGGACAGGGGATGGCGCCGGGAGATACGCAGTATTTT

V gene: TRBV29-1
D gene: TRBD1
clone size: few
J gene: TRBJ1-2
CDR3 protein: CSGQTGYGYTF
CDR3 DNA: TGCAGCGGTCAGACAGGGTACGGCTACACCTTC

V gene: TRBV4-3
D gene: NA
clone size: few
J gene: TRBJ2-1
CDR3 protein: CASSQNVDSSYNEQFF
CDR3 DNA: TGCGCCAGCAGCCAAAATGTGGACAGCTCCTACAATGAGCAGTTCTTC

V gene: TRBV5-5
D gene: NA
clone size: NA
J gene: TRBJ1-2
CDR3 protein: CASSLTTGLYYGYTF
CDR3 DNA: TGTGCCAGCAGCTTGACAACAGGGTTATACTATGGCTACACCTTC

V gene: TRBV7-8
D gene: NA
clone size: few
J gene: TRBJ1-5
CDR3 protein: CASSLEDERNQPQHF
CDR3 DNA: TGTGCCAGCAGCTTAGAGGACGAGCGCAATCAGCCCCAGCATTTT

V gene: TRBV21-1
D gene: NA
clone size: NA
J gene: TRBJ2-1
CDR3 protein: CASFGTGGGCREEQFF
CDR3 DNA: TGTGCCAGCTTCGGAACGGGAGGGGGATGCCGGGAGGAGCAGTTCTTC

V gene: TRBV27
D gene: TRBD2
clone size: NA
J gene: TRBJ2-7
CDR3 protein: CASTGSGRPYEQYF
CDR3 DNA: TGTGCCAGCACTGGGAGCGGGAGGCCCTACGAGCAGTACTTC

V gene: TRBV9
D gene: NA
clone size: few
J gene: TRBJ2-3
CDR3 protein: CASSVLLGSTDTQYF
CDR3 DNA: TGTGCCAGCAGCGTACTTTTAGGGAGCACAGATACGCAGTATTTT

V gene: TRBV7-2
D gene: NA
clone size: NA
J gene: TRBJ1-5
CDR3 protein: CASSLAGTAGQPQHF
CDR3 DNA: TGTGCCAGCAGCTTAGCGGGAACAGCCGGTCAGCCCCAGCATTTT

V gene: TRBV6-2/TRBV6-3
D gene: TRBD1
clone size: few
J gene: TRBJ1-5
CDR3 protein: CASGSGTGGDQPQHF
CDR3 DNA: TGTGCCAGCGGATCCGGGACAGGCGGGGATCAGCCCCAGCATTTT

V gene: TRBV4-1
D gene: TRBD1
clone size: few
J gene: TRBJ2-7
CDR3 protein: CASSQPSILSGTGQGNEQYF
CDR3 DNA: TGCGCCAGCAGCCAACCCTCAATCCTCTCAGGCACGGGACAGGGTAACGAGCAGTACTTC

V gene: TRBV3-1
D gene: TRBD2
clone size: NA
J gene: TRBJ2-7
CDR3 protein: CASSQFSGSVEQYF
CDR3 DNA: TGTGCCAGCAGCCAATTTAGCGGGAGTGTCGAGCAGTACTTC

V gene: TRBV7-9
D gene: NA
clone size: NA
J gene: TRBJ1-2
CDR3 protein: CASSADTYNYGYTF
CDR3 DNA: TGTGCCAGCAGCGCGGACACCTATAACTATGGCTACACCTTC

V gene: TRBV5-1
D gene: NA
clone size: many
J gene: TRBJ2-1
CDR3 protein: CASSLVAAGMSSYNEQFF
CDR3 DNA: TGCGCCAGCAGCTTGGTCGCGGCAGGGATGAGCTCCTACAATGAGCAGTTCTTC

V gene: TRBV7-2
D gene: NA
clone size: NA
J gene: TRBJ2-5
CDR3 protein: CASSFSTPETQYF
CDR3 DNA: TGTGCCAGCAGCTTCTCCACCCCAGAGACCCAGTACTTC

V gene: TRBV12-3/TRBV12-4
D gene: NA
clone size: many
J gene: TRBJ1-3
CDR3 protein: CASSYSVSGGNTIYF
CDR3 DNA: TGTGCCAGCAGCTATAGCGTCTCGGGAGGAAACACCATATATTTT

V gene: TRBV2
D gene: TRBD1
clone size: many
J gene: TRBJ2-1
CDR3 protein: CASNQDRGLNEQFF
CDR3 DNA: TGTGCCAGCAACCAGGACAGGGGTCTCAATGAGCAGTTCTTC

V gene: TRBV18
D gene: NA
clone size: many
J gene: TRBJ1-5
CDR3 protein: CASSPKQDQPQHF
CDR3 DNA: TGTGCCAGCTCACCTAAGCAAGATCAGCCCCAGCATTTT

V gene: TRBV5-1
D gene: TRBD1
clone size: NA
J gene: TRBJ1-2
CDR3 protein: CASSVIPGTGGYGYTF
CDR3 DNA: TGCGCCAGCAGCGTAATACCCGGGACAGGGGGATATGGCTACACCTTC

V gene: TRBV4-1
D gene: TRBD1
clone size: NA
J gene: TRBJ2-1
CDR3 protein: CASSQTRDRSNEQFF
CDR3 DNA: TGCGCCAGCAGCCAAACACGGGACAGGAGCAATGAGCAGTTCTTC

V gene: TRBV5-1
D gene: NA
clone size: few
J gene: TRBJ2-1
CDR3 protein: CASSLDPPSSYNEQFF
CDR3 DNA: TGCGCCAGCAGCTTGGACCCACCGAGCTCCTACAATGAGCAGTTCTTC

V gene: TRBV7-9
D gene: NA
clone size: few
J gene: TRBJ1-1
CDR3 protein: CASGEGGLTEAFF
CDR3 DNA: TGTGCCAGCGGGGAGGGGGGCTTGACTGAAGCTTTCTTT

V gene: TRBV4-3
D gene: NA
clone size: NA
J gene: TRBJ2-1
CDR3 protein: CASSQSSYHEQFF
CDR3 DNA: TGCGCCAGCAGCCAATCTAGCTACCATGAGCAGTTCTTC

V gene: TRBV7-9
D gene: NA
clone size: many
J gene: TRBJ1-4
CDR3 protein: CASSSRGGGTNEKLFF
CDR3 DNA: TGTGCCAGCAGCTCACGGGGTGGAGGCACTAATGAAAAACTGTTTTTT

V gene: TRBV7-3
D gene: TRBD2
clone size: NA
J gene: TRBJ2-2
CDR3 protein: CASSLTWASGSSGELFF
CDR3 DNA: TGTGCCAGCAGCTTAACGTGGGCTAGCGGGAGCTCCGGGGAGCTGTTTTTT

V gene: TRBV29-1
D gene: NA
clone size: many
J gene: TRBJ2-7
CDR3 protein: CSVEAGVYEQYF
CDR3 DNA: TGCAGCGTTGAAGCAGGGGTCTACGAGCAGTACTTC

V gene: TRBV5-5
D gene: TRBD2
clone size: NA
J gene: TRBJ2-1
CDR3 protein: CASSPPGLAAYNEQFF
CDR3 DNA: TGTGCCAGCAGCCCCCCGGGACTAGCGGCTTACAATGAGCAGTTCTTC

V gene: TRBV11-3
D gene: NA
clone size: NA
J gene: TRBJ2-3
CDR3 protein: CASSTMTSTDTQYF
CDR3 DNA: TGTGCCAGCAGCACCATGACTAGCACAGATACGCAGTATTTT

V gene: TRBV28
D gene: NA
clone size: few
J gene: TRBJ2-7
CDR3 protein: CASSLWSGGTGYYEQYF
CDR3 DNA: TGTGCCAGCAGTTTATGGTCAGGGGGGACTGGGTACTACGAGCAGTACTTC

V gene: TRBV20-1
D gene: NA
clone size: NA
J gene: TRBJ1-1
CDR3 protein: CSAQQGSTEAFF
CDR3 DNA: TGCAGTGCTCAGCAGGGAAGCACTGAAGCTTTCTTT

V gene: TRBV20-1
D gene: TRBD1
clone size: few
J gene: TRBJ2-2
CDR3 protein: CSPARDRGPGELFF
CDR3 DNA: TGCAGCCCCGCGAGGGACAGGGGTCCCGGGGAGCTGTTTTTT

V gene: TRBV11-2
D gene: NA
clone size: few
J gene: TRBJ2-1
CDR3 protein: CASSLGAGWHEQFF
CDR3 DNA: TGTGCCAGCAGCTTAGGAGCAGGGTGGCATGAGCAGTTCTTC

V gene: TRBV7-9
D gene: TRBD2
clone size: few
J gene: TRBJ2-7
CDR3 protein: CASSSGTTLAYEQYF
CDR3 DNA: TGTGCCAGCAGCTCCGGGACTACCCTAGCCTACGAGCAGTACTTC

V gene: TRBV28
D gene: NA
clone size: NA
J gene: TRBJ2-3
CDR3 protein: CASPPGATGTDTQYF
CDR3 DNA: TGTGCCAGCCCCCCGGGGGCGACCGGCACAGATACGCAGTATTTT

V gene: TRBV20-1
D gene: TRBD2
clone size: few
J gene: TRBJ2-1
CDR3 protein: CSARAGRPYNEQFF
CDR3 DNA: TGCAGTGCTAGGGCCGGGAGGCCCTACAATGAGCAGTTCTTC

V gene: TRBV20-1
D gene: NA
clone size: once
J gene: TRBJ2-5
CDR3 protein: CSAQVGNRVETQYF
CDR3 DNA: TGCAGTGCTCAAGTGGGGAATCGGGTGGAGACCCAGTACTTC

V gene: TRBV7-6
D gene: NA
clone size: few
J gene: TRBJ1-1
CDR3 protein: CASSSSFGSNTEAFF
CDR3 DNA: TGTGCCAGCAGTTCCTCATTCGGATCAAACACTGAAGCTTTCTTT

V gene: TRBV7-3
D gene: TRBD1
clone size: NA
J gene: TRBJ1-1
CDR3 protein: CASSPRTGENTEAFF
CDR3 DNA: TGTGCCAGCAGCCCGAGAACAGGGGAGAACACTGAAGCTTTCTTT

V gene: TRBV7-2
D gene: NA
clone size: NA
J gene: TRBJ1-2
CDR3 protein: CASSLNGPNYGYTF
CDR3 DNA: TGTGCCAGCAGCTTAAATGGTCCTAACTATGGCTACACCTTC

V gene: TRBV20-1
D gene: NA
clone size: few
J gene: TRBJ2-1
CDR3 protein: CSAVGPAYNEQFF
CDR3 DNA: TGCAGTGCGGTGGGGCCCGCCTACAATGAGCAGTTCTTC